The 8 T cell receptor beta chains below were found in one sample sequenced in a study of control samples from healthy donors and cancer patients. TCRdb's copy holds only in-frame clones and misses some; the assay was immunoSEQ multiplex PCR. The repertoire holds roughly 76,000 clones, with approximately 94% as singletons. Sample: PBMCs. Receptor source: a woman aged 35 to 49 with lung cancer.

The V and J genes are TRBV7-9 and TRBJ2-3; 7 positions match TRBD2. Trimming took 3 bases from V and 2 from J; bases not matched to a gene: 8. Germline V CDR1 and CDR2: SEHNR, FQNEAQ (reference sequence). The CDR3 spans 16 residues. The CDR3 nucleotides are TGTGCCAGCAGCTTCGTGTCCAGCGGGGACACAGATACGCAGTATTTT. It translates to CASSFVSSGDTDTQYF.

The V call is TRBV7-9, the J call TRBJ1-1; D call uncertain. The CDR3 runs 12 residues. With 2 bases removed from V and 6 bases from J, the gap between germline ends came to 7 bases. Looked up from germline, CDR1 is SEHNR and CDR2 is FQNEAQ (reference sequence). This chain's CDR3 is CASSLMSSEAFF. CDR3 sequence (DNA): TGTGCCAGCAGCTTAATGAGCTCTGAAGCTTTCTTT.

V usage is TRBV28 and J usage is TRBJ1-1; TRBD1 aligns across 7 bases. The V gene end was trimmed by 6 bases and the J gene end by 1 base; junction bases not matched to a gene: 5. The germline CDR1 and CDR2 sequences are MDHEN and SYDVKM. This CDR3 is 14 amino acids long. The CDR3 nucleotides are TGTGCCAGCAGGGTCGGGACAGCGAACACTGAAGCTTTCTTT. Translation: CASRVGTANTEAFF.

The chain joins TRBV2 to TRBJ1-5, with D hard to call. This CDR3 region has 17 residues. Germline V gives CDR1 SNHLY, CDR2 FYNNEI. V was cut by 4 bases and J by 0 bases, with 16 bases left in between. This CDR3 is CASSGRPNQHSNQPQHF. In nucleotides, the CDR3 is TGTGCCAGCAGTGGGAGACCAAACCAGCATAGCAATCAGCCCCAGCATTTT.

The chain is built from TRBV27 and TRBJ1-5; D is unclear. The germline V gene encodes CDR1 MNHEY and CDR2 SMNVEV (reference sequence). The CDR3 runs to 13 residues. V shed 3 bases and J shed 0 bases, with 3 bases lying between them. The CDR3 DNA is TGTGCCAGCAGTTTGGTTAGCAATCAGCCCCAGCATTTT. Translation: CASSLVSNQPQHF.

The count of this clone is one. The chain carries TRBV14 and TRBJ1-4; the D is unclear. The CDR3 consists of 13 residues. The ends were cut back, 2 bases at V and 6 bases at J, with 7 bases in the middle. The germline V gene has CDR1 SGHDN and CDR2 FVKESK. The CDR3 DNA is TGTGCCAGCAGCCAAAGCGGGGATGAAAAACTGTTTTTT. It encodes CASSQSGDEKLFF.

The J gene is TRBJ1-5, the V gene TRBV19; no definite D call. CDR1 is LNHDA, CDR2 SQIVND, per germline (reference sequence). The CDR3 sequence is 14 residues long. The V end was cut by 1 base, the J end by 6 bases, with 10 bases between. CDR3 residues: CASSIVGSTQPQHF. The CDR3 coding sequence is TGTGCCAGTAGTATAGTTGGATCCACTCAGCCCCAGCATTTT. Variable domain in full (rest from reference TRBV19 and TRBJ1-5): DGGITQSPKYLFRKEGQNVTLSCEQNLNHDAMYWYRQDPGQGLRLIYYSQIVNDFQKGDIAEGYSVSREKKESFPLTVTSAQKNPTAFYLCASSIVGSTQPQHFGDGTRLSIL.

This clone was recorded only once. CDR3 protein: CASTSPSTDTQYF. The CDR3 nucleotides are TGTGCCAGCACCAGTCCCAGCACAGATACGCAGTATTTT. The gene calls are TRBV12-3 or TRBV12-4 and TRBJ2-3; D not certain. There are 13 residues in the CDR3. Trimming pared 7 bases from V and 0 bases from J, leaving 8 bases between.